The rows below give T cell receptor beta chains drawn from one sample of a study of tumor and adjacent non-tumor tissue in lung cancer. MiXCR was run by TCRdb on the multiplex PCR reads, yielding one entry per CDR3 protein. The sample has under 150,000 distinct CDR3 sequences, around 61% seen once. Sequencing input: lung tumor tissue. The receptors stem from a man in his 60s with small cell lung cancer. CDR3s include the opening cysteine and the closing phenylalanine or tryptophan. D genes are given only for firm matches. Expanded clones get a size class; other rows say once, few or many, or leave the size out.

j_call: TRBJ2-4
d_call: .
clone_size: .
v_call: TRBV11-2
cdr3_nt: TGTGCCAGCAGCTCCCGGACAAGAAACATTCACTACTTT
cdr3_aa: CASSSRTRNIHYF

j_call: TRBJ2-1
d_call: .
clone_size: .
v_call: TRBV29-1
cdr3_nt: TGCATCGTTGTGAGTCAGGGGGGCTCGAACAATGAGCAGTTCTTC
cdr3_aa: CIVVSQGGSNNEQFF

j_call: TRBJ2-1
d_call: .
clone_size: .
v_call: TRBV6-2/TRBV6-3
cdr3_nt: TGTGGCAGCAGTAGCGGTCCAAACAACGAGCAGTTCTTC
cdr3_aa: CGSSSGPNNEQFF

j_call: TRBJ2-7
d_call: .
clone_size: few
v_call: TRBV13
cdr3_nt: TGTGCCAGCAGCTTAGACTACTCCTACGAGCAGTACTTC
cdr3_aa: CASSLDYSYEQYF

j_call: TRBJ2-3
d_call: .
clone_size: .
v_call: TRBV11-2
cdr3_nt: TGTGCCAGCAGCTTCTCCGACGCGCAGTATTTT
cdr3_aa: CASSFSDAQYF

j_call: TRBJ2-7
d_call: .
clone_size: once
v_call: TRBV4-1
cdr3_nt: TGCGCCAGCAACGAAGGCCAATGGGGGGCCCTCGAGCAGTACTTC
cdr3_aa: CASNEGQWGALEQYF

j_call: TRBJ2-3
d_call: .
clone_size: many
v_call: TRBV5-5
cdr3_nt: TGTGCCAGCAGCCCCACTTTAGGGTATACGCAGTATTTT
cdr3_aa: CASSPTLGYTQYF

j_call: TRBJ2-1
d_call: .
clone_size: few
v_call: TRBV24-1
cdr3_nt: TGTGCCACCAGTGATTTAGGGACATGGGGATACAATGAGAAGTTCTTC
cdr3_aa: CATSDLGTWGYNEKFF

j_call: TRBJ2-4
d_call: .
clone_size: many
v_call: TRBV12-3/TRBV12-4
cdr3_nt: TGTGCCAGCAGTTTCGGCCAGGCCAAAAACATTCAGTACTTC
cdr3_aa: CASSFGQAKNIQYF

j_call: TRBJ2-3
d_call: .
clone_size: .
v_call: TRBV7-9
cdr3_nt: TGTGCCTGCAGCGTAAGAGGGGGGCCAGGAGATACGCAGTATTTT
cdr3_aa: CACSVRGGPGDTQYF

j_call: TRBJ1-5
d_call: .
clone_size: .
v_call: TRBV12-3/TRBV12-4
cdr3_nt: TGTGCCAGCACCAAGGGCACGACGAGCAATCAGCCCCAGCATTTT
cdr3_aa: CASTKGTTSNQPQHF

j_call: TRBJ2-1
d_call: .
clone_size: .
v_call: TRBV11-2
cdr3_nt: TGTGCCAGCAACTTCCTGCTCAATAATGAGCAGTTCTTC
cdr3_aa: CASNFLLNNEQFF

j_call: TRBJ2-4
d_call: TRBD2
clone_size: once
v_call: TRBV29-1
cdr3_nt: TGCAGCGGCACGGGGGGGAACATTCAGTACTTC
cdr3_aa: CSGTGGNIQYF

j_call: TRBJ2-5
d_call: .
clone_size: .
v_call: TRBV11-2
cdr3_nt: TGTGCTAGAAGTTGGGGCCTGGGAGAGACCCAGTACTTC
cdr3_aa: CARSWGLGETQYF

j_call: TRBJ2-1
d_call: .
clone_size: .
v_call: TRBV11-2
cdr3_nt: TGTGCTAGCAGCTTAGTTGGCTGTACCTACAATAAGCAGTTCTTC
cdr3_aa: CASSLVGCTYNKQFF

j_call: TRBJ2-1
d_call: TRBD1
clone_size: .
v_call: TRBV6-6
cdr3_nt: TGTGCCAGCAGTTCCACTCCGGGACAGGGGCCGTCTGAGCAGTTCTTC
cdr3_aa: CASSSTPGQGPSEQFF

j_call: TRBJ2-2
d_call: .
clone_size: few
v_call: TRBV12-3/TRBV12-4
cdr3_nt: TGTGCCAGCAATCCCCAGGGTGGGGAGCTGTTTTTT
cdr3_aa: CASNPQGGELFF

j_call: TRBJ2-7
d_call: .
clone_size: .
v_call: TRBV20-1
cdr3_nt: TGCATTGCTAGAGAATCGGGCTACGAGCAGTACTTC
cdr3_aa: CIARESGYEQYF

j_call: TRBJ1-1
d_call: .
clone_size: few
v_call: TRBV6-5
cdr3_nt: TGTGCCAGCAGTGGCCGGGGCGGGGGACTCTTGGAAGCTTTCTTT
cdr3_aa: CASSGRGGGLLEAFF

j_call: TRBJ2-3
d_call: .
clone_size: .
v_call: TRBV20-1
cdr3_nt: TGCAGCGCTAGGGACTTCGGGCGATATACAGATACGCAGTATTTT
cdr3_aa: CSARDFGRYTDTQYF

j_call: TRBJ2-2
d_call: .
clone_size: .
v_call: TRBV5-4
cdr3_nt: TGTGCCAGCAGGAAGGCCGGGGAACTGTTTTTT
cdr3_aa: CASRKAGELFF

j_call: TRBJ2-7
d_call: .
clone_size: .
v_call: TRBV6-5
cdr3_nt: TGTGCCAGCAGTTACGATGGGAACGAGCAGTACTTC
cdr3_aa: CASSYDGNEQYF

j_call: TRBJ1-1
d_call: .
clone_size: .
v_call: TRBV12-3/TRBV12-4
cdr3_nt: TGTGCCAGCTGTTTCCAGGAGTCGGGTACTGAAGCTTTCTTT
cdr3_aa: CASCFQESGTEAFF

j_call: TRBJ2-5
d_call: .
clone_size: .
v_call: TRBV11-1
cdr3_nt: TGTGTCAGCAACGAAAATAGAAAGACCCAGTACTTC
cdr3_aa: CVSNENRKTQYF

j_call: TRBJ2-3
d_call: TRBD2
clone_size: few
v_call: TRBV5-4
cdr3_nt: TGTGCCAGCAGCTTGGGGGCTAGCGGGGGCACAGATACGCAGTATTTT
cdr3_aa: CASSLGASGGTDTQYF

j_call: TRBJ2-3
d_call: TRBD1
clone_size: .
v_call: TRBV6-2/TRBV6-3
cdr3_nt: TGTCCCAGTAGTTTAAGGGCAGGGGGCAAAGATACGCAGTATTTT
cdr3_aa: CPSSLRAGGKDTQYF

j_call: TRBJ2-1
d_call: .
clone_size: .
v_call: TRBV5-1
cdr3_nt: TGCGCCAGCAGCTTGGGACAACTATACAGTGAGCAGTTCTTC
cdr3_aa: CASSLGQLYSEQFF

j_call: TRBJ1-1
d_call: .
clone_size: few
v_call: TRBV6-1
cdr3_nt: TGTGCCAGCAGTGAAGGGGGGGGGCGAGCTTTCTTT
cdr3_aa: CASSEGGGRAFF

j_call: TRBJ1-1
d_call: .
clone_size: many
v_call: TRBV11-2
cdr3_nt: TGTGCCAGCAGCTTAGTGACCGGGGGTGGCACTGAAGCTTTCTTT
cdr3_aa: CASSLVTGGGTEAFF

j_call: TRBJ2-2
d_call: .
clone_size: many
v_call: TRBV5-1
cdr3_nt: TGCGCCAGCAGTTGGGAGAACACCGGGGAGCTGTTTTTT
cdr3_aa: CASSWENTGELFF

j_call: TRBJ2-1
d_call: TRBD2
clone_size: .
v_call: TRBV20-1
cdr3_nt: TGCAGTGCTAGGACTAGCGTGAGATTCTCCTACAATGAGCAGTTCTTC
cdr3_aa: CSARTSVRFSYNEQFF

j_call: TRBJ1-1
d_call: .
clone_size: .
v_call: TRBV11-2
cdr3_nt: TGTGCCAGCAGCTTTCGTCCAGGGGCGAACACTGAAGTCTTCTTT
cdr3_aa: CASSFRPGANTEVFF

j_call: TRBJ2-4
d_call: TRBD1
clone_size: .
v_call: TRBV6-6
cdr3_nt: TGTGTCAGCACCGACAGGGGGCACAAAAACATTCAGTACTTC
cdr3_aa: CVSTDRGHKNIQYF

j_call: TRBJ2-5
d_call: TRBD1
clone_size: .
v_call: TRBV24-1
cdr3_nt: TGTGCCACCAGTGACACCGTGACAGGGGACCAAGAGACCCAGTACTTC
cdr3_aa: CATSDTVTGDQETQYF

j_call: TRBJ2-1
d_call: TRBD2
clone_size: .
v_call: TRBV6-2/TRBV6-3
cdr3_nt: TGTGCCTGCAGTCACTCGAGGACTAGCGGGAGTATTGAGCAGTTCTTC
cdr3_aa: CACSHSRTSGSIEQFF

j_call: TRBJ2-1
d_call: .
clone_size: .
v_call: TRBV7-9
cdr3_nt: TGTGCCGGCAGCCCTCGGACAGAGGCGAGCTACAATGAGCTGTTCTTC
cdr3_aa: CAGSPRTEASYNELFF

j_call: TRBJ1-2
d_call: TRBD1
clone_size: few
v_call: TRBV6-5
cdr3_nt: TGTGCCAGCAGTTACCGGACAGGGGGAGGCGGCTACACCTTC
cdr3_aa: CASSYRTGGGGYTF

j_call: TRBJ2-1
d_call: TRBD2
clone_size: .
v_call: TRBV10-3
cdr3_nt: TGTGCCGTCGAGACTAGCGGGAGCCGGTTCTTC
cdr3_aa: CAVETSGSRFF

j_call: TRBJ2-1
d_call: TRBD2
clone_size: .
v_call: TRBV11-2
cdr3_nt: TGTGCCAGCAGCTATGTAGCGGGAGGAGGGCGGTTCTTC
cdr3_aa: CASSYVAGGGRFF

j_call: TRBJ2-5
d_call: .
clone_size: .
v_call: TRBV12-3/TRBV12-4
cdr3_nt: TGTACCAGCAGTTTTGAGGACATACAAGAGACCCAGTACTTC
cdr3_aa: CTSSFEDIQETQYF

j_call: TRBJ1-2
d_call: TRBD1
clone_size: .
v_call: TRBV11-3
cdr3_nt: TGTGCCTGCAGCAGACTACAGGGGGGGAGCTACACCTTC
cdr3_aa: CACSRLQGGSYTF

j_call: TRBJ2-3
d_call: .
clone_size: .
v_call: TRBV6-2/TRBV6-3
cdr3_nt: TGTGCCAGCAGCTACACGGACTCACTCTTCACAGATACGCAGTATTTT
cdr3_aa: CASSYTDSLFTDTQYF

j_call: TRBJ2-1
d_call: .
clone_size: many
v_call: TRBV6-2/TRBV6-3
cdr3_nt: TGTGCCAGCAGCTTCACGGGGCGCAGTGAGCAGTTCTTC
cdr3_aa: CASSFTGRSEQFF

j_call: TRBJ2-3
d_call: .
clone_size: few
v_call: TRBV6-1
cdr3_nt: TGTGCCAGCATAATGAGTAGGGGCACAGATACGCAGTATTTT
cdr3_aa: CASIMSRGTDTQYF

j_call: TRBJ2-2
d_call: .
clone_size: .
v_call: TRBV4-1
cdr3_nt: TGCGCCAGCAGCCAAGATCTGTGGGAGGCGAACACCGGGGAGCTGTTTTTT
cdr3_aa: CASSQDLWEANTGELFF

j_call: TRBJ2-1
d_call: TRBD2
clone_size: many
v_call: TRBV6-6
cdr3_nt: TGTGCCAGCAGTTCGACTAGCGGGAGCACCTACAATGAGCAGTTCTTC
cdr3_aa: CASSSTSGSTYNEQFF

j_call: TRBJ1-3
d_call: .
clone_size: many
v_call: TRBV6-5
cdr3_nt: TGTGCCAGCAGTTACCGAAACACCATATATTTT
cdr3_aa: CASSYRNTIYF

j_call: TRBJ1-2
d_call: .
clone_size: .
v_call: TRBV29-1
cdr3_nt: TGCAGCGTCGGTGAGGACAGTTATGGCTACACCTTC
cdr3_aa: CSVGEDSYGYTF

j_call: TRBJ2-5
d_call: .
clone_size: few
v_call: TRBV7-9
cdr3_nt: TGTGCCAGCAGCTTAATGGTAACAAAAGAGACCCAGTACTTC
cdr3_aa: CASSLMVTKETQYF

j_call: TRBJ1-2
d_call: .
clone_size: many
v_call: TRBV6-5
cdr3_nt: TGTGCCAGCAGTATCCAGACAGGCGCGGGCAACTATGGCTACACCTTC
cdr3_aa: CASSIQTGAGNYGYTF

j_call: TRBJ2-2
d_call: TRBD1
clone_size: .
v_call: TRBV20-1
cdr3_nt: TGCAGTGCCCCGGGACAGCCGAACACCGGGGAGCTGTTTTTT
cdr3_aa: CSAPGQPNTGELFF

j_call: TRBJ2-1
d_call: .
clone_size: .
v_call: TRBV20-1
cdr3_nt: TGCAGTGCTAGAGATGGTCGTGGGTCTCACTACAATGAGCAGTTCTTC
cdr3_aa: CSARDGRGSHYNEQFF

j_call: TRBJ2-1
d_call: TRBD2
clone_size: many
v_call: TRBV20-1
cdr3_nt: TGCAGTGCTAGAGATAATAGCGGGAGAAATGAGCAGTTCTTC
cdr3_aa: CSARDNSGRNEQFF